This TCR beta chain was sequenced during a study of OX40 agonist ivuxolimab in advanced cancers. About the investigation overall: Ivuxolimab, which targeted the costimulatory receptor OX40 (CD134), was an agonistic, fully human IgG2 monoclonal antibody. Intravenous ivuxolimab was administered to patients every 2 weeks at six dose levels: 0.01, 0.1, 0.3, 1.5, 3 and 10 mg/kg. Among the roughly 52 dose-escalation patients, some 20 had hepatocellular carcinoma, roughly 15 melanoma, 9 renal cell carcinoma and 9 head and neck cancer. In the dose-escalation cohort, around four fifths of patients were male, and the mean age was around 60 years, with a range of roughly 23 to 85. Prior anti-PD-1, anti-PD-L1 or anti-CTLA-4 therapy was permitted, and about two fifths of dose-escalation patients had received checkpoint inhibitors. Partial responses occurred in three dose-escalation patients: two with cutaneous melanoma and one with hepatocellular carcinoma. Peripheral TCRbeta sequencing was intended to test whether TCR sequence diversity was altered and clonal T-cell expansion was caused by ivuxolimab. The paper reports the monotherapy dose-escalation portion (N = 52 patients) of the phase I ivuxolimab trial. General conclusions and limits of the study: At doses of 0.1 to 3.0 mg/kg, clonal expansion of both CD4+ and CD8+ T cells in blood was seen between baseline and week 6. Low levels of normalized T-cell clonal expansion were also seen in some patients who did not respond. Which antigens the clonally expanded peripheral T cells were specific for was not determined. Partial responders in the 0.1-3.0 mg/kg groups had among the lowest normalized peripheral clonal expansion, especially among CD8+ T cells. After ivuxolimab, CD8+ T cells had more expanded clones than CD4+ T cells on average.

Genomic DNA was extracted from sorted cells for sequencing of the TCRbeta CDR3 region. The immunoSEQ Assay was used to sequence the TCRbeta CDR3 regions. The source is immuneACCESS, and TCRdb retained only in-frame sequences with V and J called. Part of the clones is not carried over; for the studies checked, unresolved V genes explain less than half of this, and the remainder is unexplained. The sample contains about 67,000 clones, about 88% of them found a single time. The ten top clones hold around 2% of the sample. Taken from cysteine to phenylalanine, the CDR3 has 16 residues. Only CDR3 DNA is held: 48 bases, read in frame from base 1. The germline V and J ends show losses of 4 bases and 2 bases respectively, and no gene match explains 11 bases of the junction. The germline V gene (reference sequence) yields SGHNT for CDR1 and YYREEE for CDR2. This clone is a singleton in its sample. No antigen is known for it. Within one base of it there is no much larger clone, and no base qualities were kept.

Patients with autoimmune disease history or receiving systemic immunosuppression were excluded from the trial. Peripheral blood for TCR sequencing was collected from all dose cohorts at baseline, on cycle 4 day 1, and on cycle 7 day 1. The samples were taken from a phase I, first-in-human, multicenter, open-label dose-escalation trial of ivuxolimab. Adults with locally advanced or metastatic melanoma, renal cell, hepatocellular, or head and neck squamous cell carcinoma were enrolled in the trial. CD4+ and CD8+ T cells were sorted separately from peripheral blood before TCR sequencing. Here the chain combines TRBV5-4 and TRBJ1-2; 7 junctional bases match TRBD1. This specimen consisted of CD4+ or CD8+ T cells sorted from blood, obtained in a trial of the OX40 agonist ivuxolimab. The TCR comes from an adult with an advanced solid tumor such as melanoma, head and neck, liver or kidney cancer. DNA sequence: TGTGCCAGCAGCCAGGCTGGGACAGCCCTAAACTATGGCTACACCTTC. This translates into CASSQAGTALNYGYTF.